The rows below give T cell receptor beta chains drawn from one sample of a study of T cells in Graves' hyperthyroidism and ophthalmopathy. TCRdb re-analysed the multiplex PCR reads in MiXCR, keeping a single row per CDR3 protein. This sample yields about 360,000 distinct CDR3 sequences, of which over 10% are seen a single time; 9.2% belongs to the top ten. Sequencing used blood. All receptors derive from a woman aged 18 to 35 with Graves' hyperthyroidism. The CDR3 runs from the conserved cysteine through the conserved F or W. Fields, in order: J gene, D gene, V gene, CDR3 protein. The D gene is left open where the match is weak.

TRBJ2-5 . TRBV28 CASSLYSDLAQETQYF
TRBJ2-7 . TRBV10-3 CAISERASEGYEQYF
TRBJ1-1 TRBD1 TRBV12-3/TRBV12-4 CASIESGTGGYAFF
TRBJ1-6 TRBD1 TRBV28 CASQTGSSYNSPLHF
TRBJ1-1 TRBD1 TRBV14 CASSQDLWTGGWSTEAFF
TRBJ1-1 . TRBV7-6 CASSGGLYTEAFF
TRBJ1-3 . TRBV5-6 CASSLRLTSGNTIYF
TRBJ2-5 . TRBV20-1 CSTPAPGSWQTQYF
TRBJ2-7 . TRBV30 CAWSVGKSYEQYF
TRBJ2-1 TRBD2 TRBV6-1 CASRQAGGAQNEQFF
TRBJ2-7 . TRBV7-2 CASSFGSLGDYEQYF
TRBJ2-3 . TRBV5-1 CASSLKWGRTDTQYF
TRBJ2-5 . TRBV6-1 CASRRQGRGTQYF
TRBJ1-1 . TRBV4-2 CASSQVPGGGTEAFF
TRBJ2-7 TRBD2 TRBV7-2 CASRRTPSGSVYEQYF
TRBJ2-2 TRBD2 TRBV4-3 CASSQGFLAGGTGELFF
TRBJ1-1 . TRBV20-1 CIAYSMNTEAFF
TRBJ1-2 . TRBV4-2 CASSLRGTANYGYTF
TRBJ2-1 . TRBV20-1 CSASDGGGRIYNEQFF
TRBJ1-5 TRBD1 TRBV15 CATSSPEGAQPQHF
TRBJ1-4 . TRBV9 CASSLSAGSNEKLFF
TRBJ1-5 . TRBV6-1 CASSEHSNQPQHF
TRBJ1-5 . TRBV9 CASSVDGDSNQPQHF
TRBJ1-5 . TRBV18 CASSPASSQGQPQHF
TRBJ2-7 . TRBV12-5 CASGPGQSSYEQYF
TRBJ1-4 TRBD1 TRBV25-1 CASSDRGGNEKLFF
TRBJ1-2 . TRBV13 CASSVSWAEGYTF
TRBJ2-1 . TRBV3-2 CASSVPRIVREGVNEQFF
TRBJ1-2 TRBD1 TRBV10-3 CAISAGQGTITYGYTF
TRBJ2-3 TRBD2 TRBV30 CAWSLYPREGPDTQYF
TRBJ2-7 . TRBV18 CASSPLRTLSYEQYF
TRBJ1-2 TRBD1 TRBV7-9 CASSPRPGTGTAYTRTNYGYTF
TRBJ2-3 . TRBV2 CASRAQGGTDTQYF
TRBJ2-7 . TRBV12-3/TRBV12-4 CASSPHRGNSYEQYF
TRBJ2-7 . TRBV20-1 CSARDPLTYEQYF
TRBJ2-5 . TRBV3-1 CASGRTYRAIQETQYF
TRBJ2-7 . TRBV6-5 CASSYPPIGSKNYEQYF
TRBJ2-7 . TRBV27 CASSGPPRGIDEQYF
TRBJ1-1 . TRBV20-1 CSASGNTEAFF
TRBJ2-7 . TRBV7-6 CASSPRDGDYEQYF
TRBJ1-5 . TRBV19 CASSFGGPRPQHF
TRBJ2-5 . TRBV12-3/TRBV12-4 CASRYGGTGPHQYF
TRBJ1-6 . TRBV20-1 CSARKGGLYNSPLHF
TRBJ1-5 . TRBV6-1 CASSTGYQPQHF
TRBJ2-1 . TRBV20-1 CSAGSGRGPNYNEQFF